Sequencing of this T cell receptor (beta chain) was carried out in a study of cytomegalovirus exposure and HLA in healthy donors. The donors (healthy individuals) were bone marrow donors. Study outcomes and limitations: HLA restriction was apparent for most CMV-associated TCR beta chains in a later analysis. A prior analysis recorded that most TCR beta V segments were productive about 87% or about 30% of the time. In presence/absence analyses, roughly uniform sequencing depth across donors was assumed.

This CDR3 contains 15 residues. CDR1 is LGHNA and CDR2 is YSLEER in the germline V gene. About this clone: Its specificity is not known.

With 60 Vbeta and 13 Jbeta primers, the PCR was carried out. Libraries were prepared by immunoSEQ multiplex PCR; TCRdb keeps only in-frame clonotypes and omits some of them. The table includes about 180,000 clones, 65% to 85% detected once. Sequenced sample: PBMCs. V usage is TRBV4-3 and J usage is TRBJ2-5; D might be TRBD2 (6 bases). The J call is in doubt because the DNA end fits TRBJ2-7 better. This receptor was taken from a man aged 55 to 70 in good health and CMV-seronegative. The CDR3 sequence: CASSQARLASGEQYF. Here the CDR3 DNA reads TGCGCCAGCAGCCAAGCCCGGCTAGCGAGCGGCGAGCAGTACTTC.